Listed below are T cell receptor beta chains from one sample, sequenced in a study of shared clonotypes between healthy human individuals. Data came from immunoSEQ multiplex PCR; TCRdb stores just in-frame clones and leaves some out. This sample has more than 900,000 clones; approximately 78% occur once, and the top ten carry under 0.8%. Sequencing was carried out using memory CD4+ T cells from PBMCs. The receptors come from a man aged 18 to 35 in good health. Some clones in this sample may be carry-over from other donors' samples. CDR3s include the opening cysteine and the closing phenylalanine or tryptophan. Each record gives: D gene, V gene, clone size, J gene, CDR3 DNA, CDR3 protein. The D gene is left open where the match is weak. Clone size is shown for a subset of rows, as once, few, many or a class of expanded clone.

NA	TRBV19	NA	TRBJ2-1	TGTGCCAGTAGTTTAGGGGACCCCTCCTACAATGAGCAGTTCTTC	CASSLGDPSYNEQFF
TRBD1	TRBV7-3	NA	TRBJ1-1	TGTGCCAGCAGCCCTTCTCGACAGGGGGCGAACACTGAAGCTTTCTTT	CASSPSRQGANTEAFF
NA	TRBV11-2	NA	TRBJ1-3	TGTGCCAGCAGCTCCCCTTCAGGCGGGAATGGAAACACCATATATTTT	CASSSPSGGNGNTIYF
NA	TRBV4-3	many	TRBJ1-2	TGCGCCAGCAGCCAAGCCCGGCACCTCTATGGCTACACCTTC	CASSQARHLYGYTF
NA	TRBV7-9	NA	TRBJ1-5	TGTGCCAGCACCCGGGGGGGGAATAGCAATCAGCCCCAGCATTTT	CASTRGGNSNQPQHF
NA	TRBV6-5	NA	TRBJ2-7	TGTGCCAGCAGTTACCTTGTCGGGAGCTACGAGCAGTACTTC	CASSYLVGSYEQYF
NA	TRBV28	NA	TRBJ1-2	TGTGCCAGCAGTTTGAGACAGGATGGCTACACCTTC	CASSLRQDGYTF
NA	TRBV7-2	once	TRBJ1-3	TGTGCCAGCAGCCCAATCCGGACTGGAAACACCATATATTTT	CASSPIRTGNTIYF
NA	TRBV7-9	many	TRBJ2-5	TGTGCCAGCAGCCCCCGGGGCCCGGAGACCCAGTACTTC	CASSPRGPETQYF
NA	TRBV20-1	NA	TRBJ1-3	TGCAGTGCTGCCAGTGGAAACACCATATATTTT	CSAASGNTIYF
NA	TRBV4-3	NA	TRBJ2-1	TGCGCCAGCAGCCAATATTTCGGTCCCCGGGGCGGGCAGTTCTTC	CASSQYFGPRGGQFF
NA	TRBV7-8	NA	TRBJ1-2	TGTGCCAGCAGCTCAGTGGGAGCCGATTTGGGCTACACCTTC	CASSSVGADLGYTF
NA	TRBV5-1	NA	TRBJ1-2	TGCGCCAGCAGCGCACAACAGGCGCTAGCTAACTATGGCTACACCTTC	CASSAQQALANYGYTF
TRBD2	TRBV10-3	many	TRBJ2-1	TGTGCCATCAGCCGACGAGGGCGGGAGGGCCTAAGAGTTGAGCAGTTCTTC	CAISRRGREGLRVEQFF
NA	TRBV5-6	few	TRBJ2-3	TGTGCCAGCAGCTTTGGATCTAGCACAGATACGCAGTATTTT	CASSFGSSTDTQYF
TRBD1	TRBV29-1	once	TRBJ2-3	TGCAGCGTTTCAGGGACAGGGACTATGACAGATACGCAGTATTTT	CSVSGTGTMTDTQYF
TRBD1	TRBV5-1	NA	TRBJ2-2	TGCGCCAGCAGGAGGGGGCCGGCGAACACCGGGGAGCTGTTTTTT	CASRRGPANTGELFF
TRBD1	TRBV28	NA	TRBJ1-2	TGTGCCAGCAGTTTATCGGGCAGGGGGCAGCTAGGTGGCTACACCTTC	CASSLSGRGQLGGYTF
NA	TRBV5-6	NA	TRBJ1-4	TGTGCCAGCAGCTTGACGGACACAGACTGGTTTTTT	CASSLTDTDWFF
NA	TRBV19	few	TRBJ2-3	TGTGCCAGTAGTATAGAAGGGGGAGGAGATACGCAGTATTTT	CASSIEGGGDTQYF
TRBD1	TRBV28	few	TRBJ2-7	TGTGCCAGCAGTCCGGGACAGGGCTACGAGCAGTACTTC	CASSPGQGYEQYF
TRBD1	TRBV11-1	NA	TRBJ2-5	TGTGCCAGCACCCCGACAGGGGGCTCGAGGGAGACCCAGTACTTC	CASTPTGGSRETQYF
NA	TRBV7-2	NA	TRBJ1-1	TGTGCCAGCAGCCCCCCCGGAGGCCCGATCATGAACACTGAAGCTTTCTTT	CASSPPGGPIMNTEAFF
NA	TRBV4-1	few	TRBJ1-5	TGCGCCAGCAGCCAAGACCGCGCAGGGCACAATCAGCCCCAGCATTTT	CASSQDRAGHNQPQHF
NA	TRBV6-1	NA	TRBJ1-2	TGTGCCAGCAGTGAGGCGGGCAGGTCGGTTGATGGCTACACCTTC	CASSEAGRSVDGYTF
NA	TRBV7-3	NA	TRBJ1-1	TGTGCCACTCAATTATGGGGGCGTGGGACTGAAGCTTTCTTT	CATQLWGRGTEAFF
NA	TRBV25-1	NA	TRBJ2-2	TGTGCCAGCAGTGACGAAGAATGGGCGACCGCCGACACCGGGGAGCTGTTTTTT	CASSDEEWATADTGELFF
TRBD2	TRBV12-5	few	TRBJ2-1	TGTGCTAGTGGTTCCGGACTAGCGGGCTACAATGAGCAGTTCTTC	CASGSGLAGYNEQFF
TRBD2	TRBV5-6	NA	TRBJ2-5	TGTGCCAGCAGCTTGGGCACTAGCGGGTCGGGGGAGTACTTC	CASSLGTSGSGEYF
NA	TRBV9	NA	TRBJ2-5	TGTGCCAGCGGGCACCAAGAGACCCAGTACTTC	CASGHQETQYF
TRBD2	TRBV7-9	few	TRBJ2-1	TGTGCCAGCAGCCCCCGACTAGCGCCTCTGGCCAATGAGCAGTTCTTC	CASSPRLAPLANEQFF
TRBD1	TRBV30	NA	TRBJ1-5	TGTGCCGCGGGACAGACCAATCAGCCCCAGCATTTT	CAAGQTNQPQHF
NA	TRBV6-6	NA	TRBJ2-7	TGTGCCAGCGGCCAGAACTACGAGCAGTACTTC	CASGQNYEQYF
TRBD1	TRBV28	NA	TRBJ2-7	TGTGCCAGCAGTTCACAACCGGGACAGGAAGACTTC	CASSSQPGQEDF
NA	TRBV4-1	NA	TRBJ1-4	TGCGCCAGCAGCCAACAGAGGGGCAATGAAAAACTGTTTTTT	CASSQQRGNEKLFF
TRBD2	TRBV27	many	TRBJ2-2	TGTGCCAGCAGTTTCCGGACTAGAGGCACCGGGGAGCTGTTTTTT	CASSFRTRGTGELFF
NA	TRBV7-9	once	TRBJ2-2	TGTGCCAGCAGCCTCAGCGGATTAGCGAACACCGGGGAGCTGTTTTTT	CASSLSGLANTGELFF
NA	TRBV6-1	once	TRBJ2-2	TGTGCCAGCAGTGAAGCGCTTCATTGGGGGCCCGGGGAGCTGTTTTTT	CASSEALHWGPGELFF
NA	TRBV15	NA	TRBJ2-2	TGTGCCACCAGCCTAGGATCGAACACCGGGGAGCTGTTTTTT	CATSLGSNTGELFF
NA	TRBV15	once	TRBJ2-1	TGTGCCACCAGCAGAGATCAGGTGGGGAGAAGGCAGTTCTTC	CATSRDQVGRRQFF
NA	TRBV15	NA	TRBJ1-3	TGTGCCACCAGCAGAGATTTGGGAAACACCATATATTTT	CATSRDLGNTIYF
TRBD2	TRBV28	NA	TRBJ2-3	TGTGCCAGCAGTTTCGCGGGGACTAGCGGGAGCACAGATACGCAGTATTTT	CASSFAGTSGSTDTQYF
NA	TRBV7-2	NA	TRBJ2-5	TGTGCCAGCAGCTCAAATTACATTCGGTCGGAGGAGACCCAGTACTTC	CASSSNYIRSEETQYF
TRBD1	TRBV2	NA	TRBJ2-1	TGTGCCAGCAATCAACGACAGGGGGGACACAATGAGCAGTTCTTC	CASNQRQGGHNEQFF
TRBD1	TRBV18	NA	TRBJ2-7	TGTGCCAGCTCAACCGCCGGGACAGGGTTAACCGAGCAGTACTTC	CASSTAGTGLTEQYF
TRBD1	TRBV7-8	few	TRBJ2-3	TGTGCCAGCAGCTCCATAAGGGACAGATTTAACACAGATACGCAGTATTTT	CASSSIRDRFNTDTQYF
TRBD2	TRBV28	NA	TRBJ2-7	TGTGCCAGCGCCACTAGCGGAAGGGACGACGCGCAGTACTTC	CASATSGRDDAQYF
TRBD1	TRBV7-3	NA	TRBJ2-3	TGTGCCAGCAGCTTAGTGACAGGGCCATCGGATACGCAGTATTTT	CASSLVTGPSDTQYF
TRBD2	TRBV6-5	NA	TRBJ2-5	TGTGCCAGCAGTTCTCGGACGGGAGGGGAGACCCAGTACTTC	CASSSRTGGETQYF
TRBD1	TRBV7-9	NA	TRBJ1-2	TGTGCCAGCAGCATCGGGACAGGACTTAGGGTTAACTATGGCTACACCTTC	CASSIGTGLRVNYGYTF
NA	TRBV5-1	NA	TRBJ2-1	TGCGCCAGCAGCCAGCACAGGAGTTACAACAATGAGCAGTTCTTC	CASSQHRSYNNEQFF
TRBD1	TRBV28	NA	TRBJ1-6	TGTGCCAGCAGAAGGGACAGGAGCTCCTATAATTCACCCCTCCACTTT	CASRRDRSSYNSPLHF
TRBD1	TRBV30	NA	TRBJ1-3	TGTGCCTGGAGGACATGGGACAGCTCATTCTCTGGAAACACCATATATTTT	CAWRTWDSSFSGNTIYF
NA	TRBV5-1	NA	TRBJ2-7	TGCGCCAGCAGCAAGAACTCGGGCGCAAAGTCGAGGAGTTTCTACGAGCAGTACTTC	CASSKNSGAKSRSFYEQYF
NA	TRBV7-2	NA	TRBJ2-2	TGTGCCAGCAGCTTAGATACAGGGATTGGCGGGGAGCTGTTTTTT	CASSLDTGIGGELFF